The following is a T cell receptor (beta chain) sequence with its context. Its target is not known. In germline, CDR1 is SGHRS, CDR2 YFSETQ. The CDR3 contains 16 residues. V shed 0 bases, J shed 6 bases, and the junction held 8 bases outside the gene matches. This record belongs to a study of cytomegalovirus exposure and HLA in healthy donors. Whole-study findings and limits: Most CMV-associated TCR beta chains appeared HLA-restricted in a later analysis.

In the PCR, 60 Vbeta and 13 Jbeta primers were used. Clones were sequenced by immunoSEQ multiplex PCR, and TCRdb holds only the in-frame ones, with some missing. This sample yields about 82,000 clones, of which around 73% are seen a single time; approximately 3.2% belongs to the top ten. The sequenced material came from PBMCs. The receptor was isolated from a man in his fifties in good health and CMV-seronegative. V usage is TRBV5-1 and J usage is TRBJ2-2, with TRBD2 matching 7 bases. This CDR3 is CASSLVASGRAGELFF. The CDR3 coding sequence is TGCGCCAGCAGCTTGGTGGCTAGCGGCCGGGCCGGGGAGCTGTTTTTT.